This entry concerns a single T cell receptor (beta chain). Here immunoSEQ multiplex PCR was the method, and the copy in TCRdb shows in-frame clones only, minus some. The sample records 90,000 to 150,000 clones, about 91% being singletons. V lost 6 bases to trimming and J lost 4 bases; unmatched junction nucleotides: 5. Germline CDR1 and CDR2: LNHDA and SQIVND (reference sequence). This CDR3 spans 14 amino acids. The data are from a study of control samples from healthy donors and cancer patients. The receptor's source is a man aged 40-49 years in good health. Material for sequencing was blood. V and J are TRBV19 and TRBJ2-7, with 11 nucleotides matching TRBD2. In DNA form, the CDR3 reads TGTGCCAGTAGGCTAGCGGGGGGACTGTACGAGCAGTACTTC. Protein: CASRLAGGLYEQYF.